The 18 T cell receptor beta chains presented below share a single source sample, sequenced in a study of blood T cell repertoires in COVID-19. Produced via immunoSEQ multiplex PCR; TCRdb's table is partial and in-frame only. The sample has fewer than 350,000 clones, almost 90% seen once; the top ten hold around 1.7%. Sequenced sample: PBMCs or T cells enriched from blood (not recorded which). The receptors derive from a woman aged 18-29 years with acute COVID-19.

The chain combines TRBV14 with TRBJ2-2; weak D call: TRBD1 (5 bases). The CDR3 covers 16 residues. The V and J ends lost 0 bases and 1 base respectively, with 9 bases between them. Germline CDR1 reads SGHDN; CDR2 reads FVKESK. CDR3 region: CASSQDWTMNTGELFF. Written as DNA, the CDR3 is TGTGCCAGCAGCCAAGATTGGACAATGAACACCGGGGAGCTGTTTTTT.

This chain links TRBV6-5 with TRBJ1-1; perhaps TRBD1 as D (6 bases). Trimming took 7 bases from V and 1 from J, leaving 10 bases between them. The CDR3 is 13 residues long. Germline loops: CDR1 MNHEY, CDR2 SVGAGI. In DNA form, the CDR3 reads TGTGCCAGCACCTTGACAGGGAACACTGAAGCTTTCTTT. It is translated as CASTLTGNTEAFF.

The chain joins TRBV30 to TRBJ2-2; D may be TRBD2 (6 bases). Looked up from germline, CDR1 is GTSNPN and CDR2 is SVGIG (reference sequence). The length of the CDR3 is 14 residues. V lost 2 bases, J lost 9 bases, and 16 bases lay in between. CDR3 sequence reads: CAWSTGGRSRELFF. The CDR3 DNA sequence: TGTGCCTGGAGTACCGGGGGACGGTCGCGGGAGCTGTTTTTT.

V gene TRBV6-7 combines with J gene TRBJ1-5, with 10 nucleotides matching TRBD1. TRBV6-7 is an ORF, with its function uncertain. V trimming: 1 base; J trimming: 7 bases; junction bases outside the gene matches: 7. CDR3 length: 16 amino acids. The CDR3 loop reads CASSYLGDRGRQPQHF. The CDR3 coding sequence is TGTGCCAGCAGTTACTTAGGGGACAGGGGAAGGCAGCCCCAGCATTTT.

V and J are TRBV15 and TRBJ2-3; 10 bases align to TRBD2. Germline CDR1 LNHNV, CDR2 YYDKDF (reference sequence). The V segment lost 0 bases and the J segment 2 bases; nucleotides outside the gene matches: 8. This CDR3 spans 18 amino acids. This CDR3 is CATSRDQREGLDTDTQYF. DNA for the CDR3: TGTGCCACCAGCAGAGATCAGCGGGAGGGCCTTGACACAGATACGCAGTATTTT.

V usage is TRBV5-4 and J usage is TRBJ1-2; 9 nucleotides line up with TRBD1. The length of the CDR3 is 17 residues. The ends lost 4 bases at V and 5 bases at J; junction bases unmatched: 15. CDR1 is SGHNT and CDR2 is YYREEE in the germline V gene (reference sequence). This CDR3 reads CASSPAATGGERYGYTF. The CDR3 DNA sequence: TGTGCCAGCAGCCCGGCCGCAACAGGGGGCGAGAGATATGGCTACACCTTC.

The chain is built from TRBV21-1 and TRBJ1-2; TRBD1, the D gene given by the table, was not confirmed from the DNA. TRBV21-1 is labeled a pseudogene. The CDR3 runs 15 residues. For the CDR3, the DNA is TGTGCCAGCAGCAAAGAGAGGGGGCGGCAAGTTGGCTACACCTTC. Its translation is CASSKERGRQVGYTF.

This chain joins TRBV4-3 and TRBJ1-5; D gene ambiguous. This CDR3 has 15 amino acids. Germline assignment: CDR1 LGHNA and CDR2 YSLEER. With 2 bases removed from V and 5 bases from J, the gap between germline ends came to 13 bases. CDR3 loop: CASSQTFLGDQPQHF. The CDR3 region has the DNA TGCGCCAGCAGCCAAACCTTTCTCGGGGATCAGCCCCAGCATTTT.

This rearrangement joins TRBV6-5 to TRBJ2-1; 9 bases are a match to TRBD2. The germline CDR1 and CDR2 sequences are MNHEY and SVGAGI. The CDR3 consists of 16 residues. J lost 4 bases, V lost 2 bases, and 6 bases had no gene match. CDR3 loop: CASSYLKTSGYNEQFF. Written as DNA, the CDR3 is TGTGCCAGCAGTTACCTTAAGACTAGCGGTTACAATGAGCAGTTCTTC.

This clone was observed a single time. This chain connects TRBV7-2 to TRBJ2-7, with D unresolved. The CDR3 has 12 residues. Germline V lookup: CDR1 SGHTA, CDR2 FQGNSA. Trimming left V 3 bases short and J 5 bases short, with 8 bases between. The chain's CDR3 is CASSFEANEQYF. In nucleotides, the CDR3 is TGTGCCAGCAGCTTCGAAGCCAACGAGCAGTACTTC.

The chain employs TRBV7-8 and TRBJ1-4; D not certain. The CDR3 has 13 amino acids. Germline loops: CDR1 SGHVS, CDR2 FQNEAQ. Trimming removed 5 bases at V and 3 bases at J, with 7 bases between. The CDR3 here is CASSLVSNEKLFF. The CDR3 DNA sequence: TGTGCCAGCAGCCTAGTCTCTAATGAAAAACTGTTTTTT.

The rearrangement uses TRBV6-2 or TRBV6-3 and TRBJ1-2; possibly TRBD1 for D (5 bases). V lost 2 bases to trimming and J lost 4 bases, with 8 bases between them. This CDR3 comprises 13 residues. Germline CDR1 reads MNHEY; CDR2 reads SVGEGT. The CDR3 loop is CASSYVGGYGYTF. For the CDR3, the DNA is TGTGCCAGCAGTTACGTCGGGGGCTATGGCTACACCTTC.

The gene calls are TRBV7-8 and TRBJ1-1; D is perhaps TRBD1 (5 bases). The CDR3 has 15 amino acids. Germline lookup yields CDR1 SGHVS and CDR2 FQNEAQ. V dropped 0 bases and J dropped 1 base, with 9 bases sitting between them. DNA of the CDR3: TGTGCCAGCAGCTTAGCGGTAGGACAGAACACTGAAGCTTTCTTT. This codes for CASSLAVGQNTEAFF.

The chain uses TRBV5-6 and TRBJ2-1, with D possibly TRBD2 on 6 matching bases. Germline lookup yields CDR1 SGHDT and CDR2 YYEEEE. The V gene lost 4 bases and the J gene lost 0 bases, with 14 bases spanning the gap. The CDR3 sequence is 16 residues long. In DNA form, the CDR3 reads TGTGCCAGCAGCCCACCGCGGGGAGACTCCTACAATGAGCAGTTCTTC. Its translation: CASSPPRGDSYNEQFF.

In its sample, this clone was seen once. The chain combines TRBV20-1 with TRBJ1-1; D might be TRBD1 (5 bases). The CDR3 has 14 amino acids. Trimming cost V 3 bases and J 3 bases, with 14 bases left between them. Germline assignment: CDR1 DFQATT and CDR2 SNEGSKA (reference sequence). CDR3 nucleotide sequence: TGCAGTGCTAGTCTGGGGCGGGGGGACACTGAAGCTTTCTTT. Protein: CSASLGRGDTEAFF.

This clone showed up just a few times. CDR3 DNA sequence: TGCGCCAGCAGCCAAGGCGGCAGCTATGGCTACACCTTC. It yields the protein CASSQGGSYGYTF. The rearrangement joins TRBV4-1 to TRBJ1-2; D remains ambiguous. Per the germline V gene, CDR1 is MGHRA and CDR2 is YSYEKL. CDR3 length: 13 residues. The V end was cut by 1 base, the J end by 4 bases, with 7 bases between.

The chain joins TRBV6-5 to TRBJ1-6, with unresolved D. The ends were cut back, 8 bases at V and 7 bases at J, with 12 bases in the middle. Germline V gives CDR1 MNHEY, CDR2 SVGAGI. The CDR3 loop spans 13 amino acids. Here the CDR3 reads CASATKKNSPLHF. The CDR3, as DNA: TGTGCCAGCGCCACAAAAAAGAATTCACCCCTCCACTTT.

The chain links TRBV27 to TRBJ1-2; D unresolved. CDR1 MNHEY and CDR2 SMNVEV come from the germline V gene (reference sequence). The CDR3 covers 11 residues. Trimming pared 8 bases from V and 4 bases from J, leaving 8 bases between. CDR3 in amino acids: CASWSGYGYTF. CDR3 coding DNA: TGTGCCAGCTGGTCAGGCTATGGCTACACCTTC.